Given below is one T cell receptor beta chain in context. These data belong to a study of blood T cell repertoires in COVID-19. Germline CDR1 LGHNA, CDR2 YSLEER. J lost 6 bases, V lost 1 base, and 6 bases had no gene match. The CDR3 length is 16 residues. Profiled with immunoSEQ multiplex PCR; TCRdb holds only in-frame clones, not every one. Altogether 170,000 or so clones are present, 85% to 90% being singletons, with the ten largest covering roughly 7%. Sequencing was done on a sample of peripheral blood. The chain employs TRBV4-3 and TRBJ2-3, with 11 bases identical to TRBD2. The clonotype was recovered from a middle-aged man with active or convalescent COVID-19. The CDR3 bases are TGCGCCAGCAGCCAAGTAGGTTTAGCGGGAGGGGATACGCAGTATTTT. This translates into CASSQVGLAGGDTQYF.